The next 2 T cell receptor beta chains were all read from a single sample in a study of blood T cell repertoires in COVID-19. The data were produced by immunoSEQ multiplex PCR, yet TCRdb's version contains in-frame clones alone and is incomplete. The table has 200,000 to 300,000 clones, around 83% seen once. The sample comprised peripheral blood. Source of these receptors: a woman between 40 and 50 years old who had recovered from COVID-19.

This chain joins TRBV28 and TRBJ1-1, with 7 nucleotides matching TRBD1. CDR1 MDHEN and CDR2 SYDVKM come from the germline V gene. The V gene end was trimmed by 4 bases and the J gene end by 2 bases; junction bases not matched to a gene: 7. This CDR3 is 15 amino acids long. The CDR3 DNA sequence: TGTGCCAGCAGTTCCCCAGGGACAGCAAACACTGAAGCTTTCTTT. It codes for CASSSPGTANTEAFF.

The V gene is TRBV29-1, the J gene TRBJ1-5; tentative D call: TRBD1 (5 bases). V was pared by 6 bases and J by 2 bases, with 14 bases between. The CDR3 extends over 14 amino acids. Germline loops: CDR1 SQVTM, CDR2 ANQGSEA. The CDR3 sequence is CSVRSQGGNQPQHF. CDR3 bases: TGCAGCGTCCGTTCCCAGGGTGGCAATCAGCCCCAGCATTTT.